The 8 T cell receptor beta chains below come from one sample, sequenced in a study of T cell responses to AZD1222 COVID-19 vaccine. Assay used: immunoSEQ multiplex PCR; TCRdb lists only in-frame clones, some missing. The table shows about 120,000 clones, with approximately 85% occurring only once. Here the sequenced sample was peripheral blood, taken on day 0 of MenACWY control vaccination. These receptors were collected from an adult in good health.

The chain employs TRBV29-1 and TRBJ1-6, with a tentative D call TRBD1 (5 bases). The CDR3 has 13 residues. The germline V and J ends were trimmed by 5 bases and 5 bases, with 10 bases remaining between them. From germline, CDR1 is SQVTM and CDR2 ANQGSEA. Here the CDR3 reads CSVMTQDNSPLHF. CDR3 DNA sequence: TGCAGCGTTATGACACAGGATAATTCACCCCTCCACTTT.

There are a few counts of this clone. V and J are TRBV20-1 and TRBJ1-5; 8 bases match TRBD1. With 3 bases clipped from V and 4 bases from J, the junction kept 5 bases outside the gene matches. CDR3 length: 14 residues. In germline, CDR1 is DFQATT, CDR2 SNEGSKA (reference sequence). The CDR3 loop is CSASPGGGNQPQHF. DNA for the CDR3: TGCAGTGCTAGTCCAGGGGGCGGAAATCAGCCCCAGCATTTT.

The rearrangement uses TRBV11-2 and TRBJ2-2, with TRBD2 as a possible D gene (5 bases). CDR3 length equals 15 residues. Germline CDR1 and CDR2: SGHAT and FQNNGV. V was pared by 2 bases and J by 0 bases, with 7 bases between. The CDR3 DNA reads as TGTGCCAGCAGCTTATTAGCGTCGAACACCGGGGAGCTGTTTTTT. Translation gives CASSLLASNTGELFF.

The chain links TRBV4-2 to TRBJ2-5; D ambiguous. Trimming cost V 1 base and J 4 bases, with 10 bases left between them. This CDR3 is 14 amino acids long. Germline V gives CDR1 LGHNA, CDR2 YNFKEQ. CDR3 sequence (DNA): TGTGCCAGCAGCCAAGGACGGACGGGAGAGACCCAGTACTTC. Translated: CASSQGRTGETQYF.

The chain is built from TRBV7-2 and TRBJ2-3; D is perhaps TRBD1 or TRBD2 (6 bases each). Germline lookup yields CDR1 SGHTA and CDR2 FQGNSA. Trimming took off 4 bases at V and 3 bases at J, with 11 bases between the two ends. CDR3 length: 14 residues. The CDR3 sequence: CASSWGAETDTQYF. As DNA, the CDR3 is TGTGCCAGCAGCTGGGGGGCAGAGACAGATACGCAGTATTTT.

The genes are TRBV2 and TRBJ2-2; the match to TRBD1 covers 8 bases. The CDR3 extends over 14 amino acids. V lost 4 bases to trimming and J lost 3 bases; unmatched junction nucleotides: 1. In germline, CDR1 is SNHLY, CDR2 FYNNEI. CDR3 nucleotides: TGTGCCAGCAGTGTACAGGGGGACACCGGGGAGCTGTTTTTT. It yields the protein CASSVQGDTGELFF. Drawing the rest from reference TRBV2 and TRBJ2-2, the complete variable domain is EPEVTQTPSHQVTQMGQEVILRCVPISNHLYFYWYRQILGQKVEFLVSFYNNEISEKSEIFDDQFSVERPDGSNFTLKIRSTKLEDSAMYFCASSVQGDTGELFFGEGSRLTVL.

The rearrangement uses TRBV3-1 (or the pseudogene TRBV3-2) and TRBJ2-5; 8 positions match TRBD1. The germline V gene has CDR1 LGHDT and CDR2 YNNKEL (reference sequence). CDR3 length: 18 residues. Trimming took 1 base from V and 4 from J; bases not matched to a gene: 14. In nucleotides, the CDR3 is TGTGCCAGCAGCCAAGGTTATGTTAGGACAGGGAATCGAGAGACCCAGTACTTC. Protein sequence: CASSQGYVRTGNRETQYF.

CDR3 DNA sequence: TGTGCCAGCTCACTTTCAGGGGAGACTGAAGCTTTCTTT. It encodes CASSLSGETEAFF. The chain carries TRBV18 and TRBJ1-1; TRBD1 might be the D (6 bases). This CDR3 is built from 13 residues. In germline, CDR1 is KGHSH, CDR2 LQKENI. V was pared by 4 bases and J by 5 bases, with 11 bases between.